The text below deals with one T cell receptor (beta chain). No antigen is known for it. The data belong to a study of shared clonotypes between healthy human individuals. Study-level points and caveats: Estimated clonotype richness was generally higher in naive than memory subsets. The sharing of 5% to 6.5% of naive CD4 clonotypes was seen across a handful of donors.

Between the trimmed V and J ends, which lost 2 bases and 7 bases, there was a span of 12 bases. This CDR3 comprises 13 residues. Germline V lookup: CDR1 SGHAT, CDR2 FQNNGV. Repertoires were generated with immunoSEQ multiplex PCR, while TCRdb's copy carries only in-frame clones and drops some. The profile shows about 79,000 clones, about 61% of them singletons. Adult donors, all healthy and HIV-negative, had no recent acute infections or vaccinations. This TCR was sampled from a man aged 30-40 years in good health. The sequenced material came from memory CD8+ T cells sorted from blood. Subset specified: CD45RO+ cells pooled with CCR7-negative TemRA cells. V usage is TRBV11-2 and J usage is TRBJ2-7, with D possibly being TRBD2 (5 bases). The CDR3 sequence: CASSLKVTGEQYF. The CDR3, as DNA: TGTGCCAGCAGCTTAAAGGTAACGGGGGAGCAGTACTTC.